These 3 T cell receptor beta chains share one sample of origin, sequenced in a study of blood T cells in healthy people across ages. The second PCR ran roughly 6 to 11 cycles with a sample-barcoded 5' primer and J-beta primers. TCRdb re-called the 5' RACE reads through MiXCR, storing one row per CDR3 protein. The sample contains approximately 800,000 distinct CDR3 sequences, 62% of which appear only once. The sequenced sample consisted of blood. The receptors shown here come from a young man in good health.

This chain uses TRBV15 with TRBJ2-3; the D is unclear. V lost 2 bases and J lost 4, with 10 bases in between. The CDR3 runs to 14 residues. The V gene's germline CDR1 is LNHNV and CDR2 YYDKDF (reference sequence). The CDR3 is CATSRPSPADTQYF. The CDR3 DNA follows: TGTGCCACCAGCAGACCGAGCCCCGCAGATACGCAGTATTTT.

This clonotype was counted a single time. J is TRBJ2-1 and V is TRBV24-1, with D maybe TRBD1 (6 bases). The CDR3 consists of 17 residues. V dropped 4 bases and J dropped 0 bases, with 15 bases sitting between them. Germline assignment: CDR1 KGHDR and CDR2 SFDVKD. The CDR3 reads CATSDADRPSSYNEQFF. For the CDR3, the DNA is TGTGCCACCAGTGACGCTGACAGGCCAAGCTCCTACAATGAGCAGTTCTTC.

This clonotype was detected a few times. The V gene is TRBV20-1, the J gene TRBJ1-2; the D gene is possibly TRBD1 (6 bases). This CDR3 is 14 amino acids long. Germline CDR1 and CDR2: DFQATT and SNEGSKA (reference sequence). V lost 3 bases, J lost 5 bases, and 16 bases lay in between. CDR3 nucleotide sequence: TGCAGTGCTAGCCCCGGGACAAGCTTTTATGGCTACACCTTC. Translated: CSASPGTSFYGYTF.